The clone carrying this TCR beta chain showed up many times. Its matching antigen is unknown. Via MiXCR, TCRdb re-called the reads, giving one row per CDR3 protein. This sample has fewer than 80,000 distinct CDR3 sequences, with about 3.8% found just once. The data belong to a study of T cell repertoires in cytomegalovirus infection. Whole-study context: An indication of both CMV infection and matching HLA type came from public TCR beta signatures. General observations from the study: Identification of carriers of CMV plus the relevant HLA was performed using cumulative public TCR beta family frequency.

Between the trimmed V and J ends, which lost 3 bases and 3 bases, there was a span of 8 bases. Germline V CDR1 and CDR2: MDHEN, SYDVKM. There are 13 residues in the CDR3. The TCR originated in a human donor in good health (CMV status not recorded). Some clones in this sample may be carry-over from other donors' samples. The chain has TRBV28 and TRBJ1-2; D is uncertain. The sequenced sample was PBMCs. In nucleotides, the CDR3 is TGTGCCAGCAGTTTTGACGGATACTATGGCTACACCTTC. Translating it yields CASSFDGYYGYTF.